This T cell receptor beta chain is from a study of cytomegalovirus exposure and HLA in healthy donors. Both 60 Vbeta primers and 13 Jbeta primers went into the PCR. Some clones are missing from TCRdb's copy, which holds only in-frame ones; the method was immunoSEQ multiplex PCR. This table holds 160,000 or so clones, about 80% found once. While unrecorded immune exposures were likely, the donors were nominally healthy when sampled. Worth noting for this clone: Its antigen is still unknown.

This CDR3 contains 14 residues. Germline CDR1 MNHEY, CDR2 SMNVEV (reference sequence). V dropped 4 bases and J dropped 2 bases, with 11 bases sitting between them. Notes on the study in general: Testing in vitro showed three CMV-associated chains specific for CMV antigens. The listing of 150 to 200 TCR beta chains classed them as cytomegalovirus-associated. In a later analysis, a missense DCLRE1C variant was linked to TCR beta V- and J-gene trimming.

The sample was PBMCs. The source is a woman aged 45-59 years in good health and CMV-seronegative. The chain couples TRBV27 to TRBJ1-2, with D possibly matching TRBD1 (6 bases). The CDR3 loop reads CASSYATGNYGYTF. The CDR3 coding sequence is TGTGCCAGCAGTTATGCGACAGGAAACTATGGCTACACCTTC.